Below are 14 T cell receptor beta chains sequenced from a single sample in a study of blood T cell repertoires in COVID-19. TCRdb's table, derived via immunoSEQ multiplex PCR, lists solely in-frame clones and lacks some. Of about 360,000 clones detected, approximately 86% appear once; the ten largest clones hold 2% to 2.5%. Sequenced material: PBMCs or T cells enriched from blood (not recorded which). The receptors were gathered from a woman aged 40 to 50 with acute COVID-19.

The rearrangement uses TRBV6-5 and TRBJ1-2, with 8 bases identical to TRBD1. Germline-derived CDR1 and CDR2 are MNHEY and SVGAGI. With V trimmed by 6 bases and J by 8 bases, 14 bases remained unmatched. This CDR3 is built from 15 residues. The CDR3 loop reads CASRILGQASKGYTF. CDR3 DNA sequence: TGTGCCAGCAGAATCCTGGGACAGGCCTCTAAGGGCTACACCTTC.

The chain combines TRBV6-1 with TRBJ2-7; maybe TRBD2 (6 bases). CDR1 MNHNS and CDR2 SASEGT come from the germline V gene. CDR3 size: 12 residues. V lost 3 bases and J lost 3, with 6 bases in between. The CDR3 sequence: CASSEGGYEQYF. CDR3 DNA: TGTGCCAGCAGTGAGGGGGGCTACGAGCAGTACTTC.

V and J are TRBV5-8 and TRBJ1-5, with D hard to call. This CDR3 spans 13 amino acids. Trimming shortened V by 3 bases and J by 6 bases, and 10 bases separated the two germline ends. The germline gives CDR1 SGHTS, CDR2 YDEGEE. The CDR3 coding sequence is TGTGCCAGCAGCTGGACTGTCTTTCAGCCCCAGCATTTT. This encodes CASSWTVFQPQHF.

The chain combines TRBV11-2 with TRBJ1-4; TRBD1 matches 8 bases. This CDR3 comprises 15 residues. Unmatched junction bases numbered 4, after V lost 1 base and J lost 6 bases. The V gene's germline CDR1 is SGHAT and CDR2 FQNNGV. CDR3 nucleotide sequence: TGTGCCAGCAGCTTAGTGGGGACAGGTTATGAAAAACTGTTTTTT. Translating it yields CASSLVGTGYEKLFF.

This clone has more than one count but fewer than ten. The rearrangement uses TRBV2 and TRBJ1-5; 7 bases map to TRBD1. Germline V gene data show CDR1 as SNHLY and CDR2 as FYNNEI. With 5 bases clipped from V and 6 bases from J, the junction kept 7 bases outside the gene matches. The CDR3 has 14 amino acids. The CDR3 sequence is CASSRQGGFQPQHF. The CDR3 nucleotides read TGTGCCAGCAGTCGACAGGGTGGGTTTCAGCCCCAGCATTTT.

The chain links TRBV27 to TRBJ2-1, with 11 positions matching TRBD1. This CDR3 comprises 14 residues. V lost 6 bases, J lost 7 bases, and 5 bases stayed unmatched. Germline V CDR1 and CDR2: MNHEY, SMNVEV (reference sequence). CDR3 DNA sequence: TGTGCCAGCAGCCCGGACAGGGGGCTAAATGAGCAGTTCTTC. The encoded protein is CASSPDRGLNEQFF.

The chain is built from TRBV15 and TRBJ2-7, with TRBD1 matching over 7 bases. This CDR3 is 18 amino acids long. Germline lookup yields CDR1 LNHNV and CDR2 YYDKDF (reference sequence). Unmatched junction bases numbered 11, after V lost 0 bases and J lost 0 bases. CDR3 DNA: TGTGCCACCAGCAGAGATCAGGGACAGCGCCTACGCTCCTACGAGCAGTACTTC. This sequence encodes CATSRDQGQRLRSYEQYF.

This clone occurred once. The chain recombines TRBV27 with TRBJ1-2; possible D gene TRBD1, 6 bases. Germline CDR1 is MNHEY and CDR2 is SMNVEV (reference sequence). V lost 4 bases, J lost 7 bases, and 16 bases lay in between. The CDR3 covers 14 residues. DNA for the CDR3: TGTGCCAGCAGTTGGGACGGGGGGCGTTCTGGCTACACCTTC. Its protein is CASSWDGGRSGYTF.

The J gene is TRBJ2-5, the V gene TRBV7-8; 11 nucleotides agree with TRBD1. V dropped 3 bases and J dropped 1; count of bases not matched to a gene: 4. The CDR3 contains 16 residues. CDR1 SGHVS and CDR2 FQNEAQ come from the germline V gene. CDR3 region: CASSLRDRGAQETQYF. The CDR3, as DNA: TGTGCCAGCAGCTTGCGGGACAGGGGGGCCCAAGAGACCCAGTACTTC.

The chain recombines TRBV5-5 with TRBJ2-2; weak D call: TRBD1 (6 bases). Germline V gene sequence: CDR1 SGHKS, CDR2 YYEKEE (reference sequence). V gave up 4 bases and J gave up 4 bases, with 17 bases separating them. The CDR3 is 16 amino acids. This chain's CDR3 is CASSHGQGRITGELFF. For the CDR3, the DNA is TGTGCCAGCAGCCACGGGCAGGGGCGTATCACCGGGGAGCTGTTTTTT.

The V gene is TRBV7-9, the J gene TRBJ2-7; D call uncertain. The germline V and J ends were trimmed by 4 bases and 5 bases, with 9 bases remaining between them. This CDR3 comprises 12 residues. Germline CDR1 is SEHNR and CDR2 is FQNEAQ (reference sequence). In DNA form, the CDR3 reads TGTGCCAGCAGCTACAGCCAGGACGAGCAGTACTTC. This encodes CASSYSQDEQYF. The full variable domain, completed using reference TRBV7-9 and TRBJ2-7, is DTGVSQNPRHKITKRGQNVTFRCDPISEHNRLYWYRQTLGQGPEFLTYFQNEAQLEKSRLLSDRFSAERPKGSFSTLEIQRTEQGDSAMYLCASSYSQDEQYFGPGTRLTVT.

V and J are TRBV5-1 and TRBJ1-4; 7 nucleotides align to TRBD1. The CDR3 totals 15 residues. Germline V gene lookup returns CDR1 SGHRS and CDR2 YFSETQ. J was trimmed by 1 base and V by 3 bases; bases with no gene match: 3. This CDR3 is CASSSRTGTNEKLFF. In DNA form, the CDR3 reads TGCGCCAGCAGCTCAAGGACAGGAACTAATGAAAAACTGTTTTTT.

The CDR3 protein is CASSARDRGRNQPQHF. Here the CDR3 DNA reads TGTGCCAGCAGTGCCCGGGACAGGGGCCGTAATCAGCCCCAGCATTTT. The chain couples TRBV6-1 to TRBJ1-5; TRBD1 agrees at 10 bases. The CDR3 covers 16 residues. Germline V CDR1 and CDR2: MNHNS, SASEGT. Losses at the gene ends were 4 bases for V and 4 bases for J; bases not matched to a gene: 7.

CDR3 sequence (DNA): TGTGCCAGCAGCTCCTCTAGCGGGGGCTACAATGAGCAGTTCTTC. It yields the protein CASSSSSGGYNEQFF. V gene TRBV7-8 combines with J gene TRBJ2-1; TRBD2 aligns across 10 bases. Germline CDR1 reads SGHVS; CDR2 reads FQNEAQ. The CDR3 runs to 15 residues. V shed 4 bases, J shed 3 bases, and the junction held 3 bases outside the gene matches.